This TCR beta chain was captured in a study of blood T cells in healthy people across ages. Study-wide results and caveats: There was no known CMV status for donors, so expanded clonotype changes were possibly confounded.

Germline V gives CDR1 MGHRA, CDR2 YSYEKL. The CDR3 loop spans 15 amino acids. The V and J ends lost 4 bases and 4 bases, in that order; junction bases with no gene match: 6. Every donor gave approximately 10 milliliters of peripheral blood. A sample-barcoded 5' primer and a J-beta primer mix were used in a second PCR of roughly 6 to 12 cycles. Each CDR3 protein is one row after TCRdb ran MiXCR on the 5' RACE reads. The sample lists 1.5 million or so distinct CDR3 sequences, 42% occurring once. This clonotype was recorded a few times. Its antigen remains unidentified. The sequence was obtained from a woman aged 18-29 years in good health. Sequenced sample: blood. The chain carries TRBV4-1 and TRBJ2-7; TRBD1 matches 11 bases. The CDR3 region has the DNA TGCGCCAGCAGCCTTCGGACAGGGGGCCCATACGAGCAGTACTTC. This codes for CASSLRTGGPYEQYF.